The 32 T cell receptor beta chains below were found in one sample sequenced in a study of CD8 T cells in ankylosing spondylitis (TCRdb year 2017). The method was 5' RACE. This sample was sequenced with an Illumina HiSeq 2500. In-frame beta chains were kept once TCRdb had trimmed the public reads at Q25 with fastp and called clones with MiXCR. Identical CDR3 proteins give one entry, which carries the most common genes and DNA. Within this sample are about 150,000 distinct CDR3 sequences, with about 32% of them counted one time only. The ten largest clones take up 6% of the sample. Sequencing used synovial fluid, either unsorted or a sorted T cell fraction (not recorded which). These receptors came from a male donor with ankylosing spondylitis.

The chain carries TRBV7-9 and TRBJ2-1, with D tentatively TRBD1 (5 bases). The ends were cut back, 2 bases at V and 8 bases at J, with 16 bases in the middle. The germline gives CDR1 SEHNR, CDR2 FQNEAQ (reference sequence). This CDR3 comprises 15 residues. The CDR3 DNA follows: TGTGCCAGCAGCTTAAAGGGGCAGGGTATCTATGAGCAGTTCTTC. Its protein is CASSLKGQGIYEQFF.

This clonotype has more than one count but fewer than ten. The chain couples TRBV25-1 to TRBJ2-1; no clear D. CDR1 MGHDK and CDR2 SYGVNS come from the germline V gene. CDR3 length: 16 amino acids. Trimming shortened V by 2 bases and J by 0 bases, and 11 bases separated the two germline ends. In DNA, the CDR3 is TGTGCCAGCAGTGAAGTGGGCGAAGGCTCCTACAATGAGCAGTTCTTC. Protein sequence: CASSEVGEGSYNEQFF.

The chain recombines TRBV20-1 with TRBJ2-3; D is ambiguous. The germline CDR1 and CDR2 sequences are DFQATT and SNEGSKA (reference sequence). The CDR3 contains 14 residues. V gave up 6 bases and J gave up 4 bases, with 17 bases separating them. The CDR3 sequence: CSAARVVFADTQYF. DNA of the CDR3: TGCAGTGCCGCCCGGGTAGTCTTCGCAGATACGCAGTATTTT.

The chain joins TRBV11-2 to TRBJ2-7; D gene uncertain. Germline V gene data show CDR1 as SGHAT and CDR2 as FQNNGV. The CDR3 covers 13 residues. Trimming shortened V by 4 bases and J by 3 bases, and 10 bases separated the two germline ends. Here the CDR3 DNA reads TGTGCCAGCAGCTCTGACACCCACTACGAGCAGTACTTC. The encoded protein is CASSSDTHYEQYF. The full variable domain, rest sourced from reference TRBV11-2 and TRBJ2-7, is EAGVAQSPRYKIIEKRQSVAFWCNPISGHATLYWYQQILGQGPKLLIQFQNNGVVDDSQLPKDRFSAERLKGVDSTLKIQPAKLEDSAVYLCASSSDTHYEQYFGPGTRLTVT.

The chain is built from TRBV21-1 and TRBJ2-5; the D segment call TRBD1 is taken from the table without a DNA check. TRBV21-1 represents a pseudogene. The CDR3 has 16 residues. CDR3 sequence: CASSKGITGVKETQYF. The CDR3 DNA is TGTGCCAGCAGCAAAGGGATTACAGGGGTTAAGGAGACCCAGTACTTC.

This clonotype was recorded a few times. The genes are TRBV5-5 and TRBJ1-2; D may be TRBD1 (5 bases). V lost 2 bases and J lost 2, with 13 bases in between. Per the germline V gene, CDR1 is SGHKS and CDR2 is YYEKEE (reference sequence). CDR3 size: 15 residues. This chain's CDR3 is CASSLGDSPNYGYTF. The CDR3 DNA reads TGTGCCAGCAGCTTAGGAGACAGCCCCAACTATGGCTACACCTTC. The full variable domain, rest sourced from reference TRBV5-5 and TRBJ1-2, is DAGVTQSPTHLIKTRGQQVTLRCSPISGHKSVSWYQQVLGQGPQFIFQYYEKEERGRGNFPDRFSARQFPNYSSELNVNALLLGDSALYLCASSLGDSPNYGYTFGSGTRLTVV.

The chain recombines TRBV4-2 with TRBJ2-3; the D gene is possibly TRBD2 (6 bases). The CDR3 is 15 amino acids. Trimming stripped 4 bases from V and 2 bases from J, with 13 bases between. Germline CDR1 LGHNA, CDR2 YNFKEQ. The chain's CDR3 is CASSRPSDTTDTQYF. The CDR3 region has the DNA TGTGCCAGCAGCCGACCTAGCGACACCACAGATACGCAGTATTTT.

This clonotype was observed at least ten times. As DNA, the CDR3 is TGTGCCAGCAGCTACCTTGGGGCTAGCGGGATTGGTGAGCAGTTCTTC. This codes for CASSYLGASGIGEQFF. V gene TRBV7-3 combines with J gene TRBJ2-1, with 9 bases matching TRBD2. This CDR3 is built from 16 residues. V lost 4 bases and J lost 9; bases outside the gene matches: 13. CDR1 is SGHTA and CDR2 is FQGTGA in the germline V gene.

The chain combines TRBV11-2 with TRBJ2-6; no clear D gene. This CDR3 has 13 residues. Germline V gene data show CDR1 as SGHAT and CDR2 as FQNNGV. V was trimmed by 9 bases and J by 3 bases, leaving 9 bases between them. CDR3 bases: TGTGCCAGTGGCTTATTTGGGGCCAACGTCCTGACTTTC. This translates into CASGLFGANVLTF. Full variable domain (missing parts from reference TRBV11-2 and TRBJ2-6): EAGVAQSPRYKIIEKRQSVAFWCNPISGHATLYWYQQILGQGPKLLIQFQNNGVVDDSQLPKDRFSAERLKGVDSTLKIQPAKLEDSAVYLCASGLFGANVLTFGAGSRLTVL.

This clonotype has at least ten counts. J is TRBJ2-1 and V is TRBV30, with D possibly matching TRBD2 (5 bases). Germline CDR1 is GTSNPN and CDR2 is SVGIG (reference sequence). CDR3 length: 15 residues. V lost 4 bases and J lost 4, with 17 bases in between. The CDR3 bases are TGTGCCTGGATAAAGGGAGCGACCACTTACAATGAGCAGTTCTTC. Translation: CAWIKGATTYNEQFF.

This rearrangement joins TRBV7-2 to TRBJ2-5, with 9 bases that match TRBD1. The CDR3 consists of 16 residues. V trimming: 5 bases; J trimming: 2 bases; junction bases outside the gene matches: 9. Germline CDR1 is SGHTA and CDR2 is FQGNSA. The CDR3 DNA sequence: TGTGCCAGCAGCCAGCAGGTGACAGGGGGTCAAGAGACCCAGTACTTC. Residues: CASSQQVTGGQETQYF. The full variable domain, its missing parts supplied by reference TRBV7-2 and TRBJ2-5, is GAGVSQSPSNKVTEKGKDVELRCDPISGHTALYWYRQSLGQGLEFLIYFQGNSAPDKSGLPSDRFSAERTGGSVSTLTIQRTQQEDSAVYLCASSQQVTGGQETQYFGPGTRLLVL.

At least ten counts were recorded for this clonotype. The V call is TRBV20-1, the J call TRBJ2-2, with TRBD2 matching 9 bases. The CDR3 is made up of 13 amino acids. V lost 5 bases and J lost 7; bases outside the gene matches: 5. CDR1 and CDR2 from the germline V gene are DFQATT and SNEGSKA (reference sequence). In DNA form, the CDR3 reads TGCAGTGCTCAACGCGGGAGGGTCGGGGAGCTGTTTTTT. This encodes CSAQRGRVGELFF.

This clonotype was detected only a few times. CDR3 nucleotides: TGTGCCAGCAGCCTCGCCGGTGCGTCATGGGAGACCCAGTACTTC. Translation: CASSLAGASWETQYF. The chain carries TRBV7-8 and TRBJ2-5; D gene ambiguous. Trimming pared 5 bases from V and 5 bases from J, leaving 18 bases between. There are 15 residues in the CDR3. The germline V gene has CDR1 SGHVS and CDR2 FQNEAQ.

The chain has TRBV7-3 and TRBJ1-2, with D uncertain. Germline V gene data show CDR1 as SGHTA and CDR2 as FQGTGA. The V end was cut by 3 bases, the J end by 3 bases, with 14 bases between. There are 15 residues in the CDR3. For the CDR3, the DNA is TGTGCCAGCAGCTTTGTACGGGGAGTATACTATGGCTACACCTTC. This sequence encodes CASSFVRGVYYGYTF.

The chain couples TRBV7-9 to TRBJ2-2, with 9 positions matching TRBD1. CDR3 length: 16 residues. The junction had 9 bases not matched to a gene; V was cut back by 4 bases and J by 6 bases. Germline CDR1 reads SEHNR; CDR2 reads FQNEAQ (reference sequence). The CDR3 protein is CASSSSGTGQSGELFF. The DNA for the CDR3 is TGTGCCAGCAGCTCCTCCGGGACAGGGCAGTCCGGGGAGCTGTTTTTT.

The CDR3 nucleotides read TGTGCCAGCAGCGTAGATCCGGGATCACAAGAGACCCAGTACTTC. Translating it yields CASSVDPGSQETQYF. The chain joins TRBV9 to TRBJ2-5, with a possible D match to TRBD2 (5 bases). The CDR3 spans 15 residues. CDR1 SGDLS and CDR2 YYNGEE come from the germline V gene. Trimming pared 0 bases from V and 2 bases from J, leaving 11 bases between.

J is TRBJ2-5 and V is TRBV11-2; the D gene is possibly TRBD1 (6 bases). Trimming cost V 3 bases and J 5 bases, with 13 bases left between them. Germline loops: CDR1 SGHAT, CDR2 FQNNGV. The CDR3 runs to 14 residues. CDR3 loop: CASSFLRTEETQYF. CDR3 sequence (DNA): TGTGCCAGCAGCTTTTTGAGGACAGAGGAGACCCAGTACTTC.

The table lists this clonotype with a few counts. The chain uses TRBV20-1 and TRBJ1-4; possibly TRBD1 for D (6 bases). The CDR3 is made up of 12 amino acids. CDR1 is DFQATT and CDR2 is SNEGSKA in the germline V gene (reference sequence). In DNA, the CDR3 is TGCAGCGTCGGACAGTCTTCTAAAAAACTGTTTTTT. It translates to CSVGQSSKKLFF.

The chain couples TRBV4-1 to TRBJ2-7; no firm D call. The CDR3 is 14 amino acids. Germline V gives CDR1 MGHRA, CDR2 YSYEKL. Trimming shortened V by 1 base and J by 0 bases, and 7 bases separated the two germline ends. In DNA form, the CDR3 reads TGCGCCAGCAGCCAAGGACTCCTCTCCTACGAGCAGTACTTC. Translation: CASSQGLLSYEQYF.

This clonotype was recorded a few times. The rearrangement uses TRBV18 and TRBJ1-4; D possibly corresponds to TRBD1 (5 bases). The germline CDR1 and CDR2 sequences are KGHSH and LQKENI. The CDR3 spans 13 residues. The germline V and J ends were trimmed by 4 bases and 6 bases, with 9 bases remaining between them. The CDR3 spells CASSRSRDEKLFF. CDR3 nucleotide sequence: TGTGCCAGCTCACGGAGCAGGGATGAAAAACTGTTTTTT.

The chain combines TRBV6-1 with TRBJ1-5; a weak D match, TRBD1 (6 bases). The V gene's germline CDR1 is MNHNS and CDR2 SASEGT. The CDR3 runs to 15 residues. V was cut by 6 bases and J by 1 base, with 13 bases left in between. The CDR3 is CASSITGWSNQPQHF. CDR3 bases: TGTGCCAGCAGCATCACAGGGTGGAGCAATCAGCCCCAGCATTTT.

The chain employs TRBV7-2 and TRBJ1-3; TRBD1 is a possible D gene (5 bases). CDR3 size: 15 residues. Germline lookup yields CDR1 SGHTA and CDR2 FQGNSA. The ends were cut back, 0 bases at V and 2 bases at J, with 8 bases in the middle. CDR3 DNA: TGTGCCAGCAGCTTAGCGACAGAGCCTGGAAACACCATATATTTT. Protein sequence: CASSLATEPGNTIYF.

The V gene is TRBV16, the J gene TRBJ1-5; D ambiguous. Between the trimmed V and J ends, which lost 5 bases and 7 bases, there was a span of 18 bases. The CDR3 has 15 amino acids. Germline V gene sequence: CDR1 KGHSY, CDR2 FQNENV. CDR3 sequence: CASSWAAGGQQPQHF. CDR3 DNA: TGTGCCAGCAGCTGGGCAGCTGGAGGGCAACAGCCCCAGCATTTT.

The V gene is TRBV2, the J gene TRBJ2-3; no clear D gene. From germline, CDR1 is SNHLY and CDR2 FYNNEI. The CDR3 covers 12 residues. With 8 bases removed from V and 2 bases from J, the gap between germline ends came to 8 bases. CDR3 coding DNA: TGTGCCAGCGGGCCCCCCACAGATACGCAGTATTTT. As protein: CASGPPTDTQYF. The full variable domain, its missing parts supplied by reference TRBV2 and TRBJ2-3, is EPEVTQTPSHQVTQMGQEVILRCVPISNHLYFYWYRQILGQKVEFLVSFYNNEISEKSEIFDDQFSVERPDGSNFTLKIRSTKLEDSAMYFCASGPPTDTQYFGPGTRLTVL.

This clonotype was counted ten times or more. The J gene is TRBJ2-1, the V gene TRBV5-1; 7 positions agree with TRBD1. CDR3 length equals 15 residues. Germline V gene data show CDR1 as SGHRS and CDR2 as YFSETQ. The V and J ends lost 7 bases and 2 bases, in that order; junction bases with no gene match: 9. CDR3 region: CASCTGTATYNEQFF. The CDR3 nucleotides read TGCGCCAGCTGTACCGGGACAGCCACCTACAATGAGCAGTTCTTC.

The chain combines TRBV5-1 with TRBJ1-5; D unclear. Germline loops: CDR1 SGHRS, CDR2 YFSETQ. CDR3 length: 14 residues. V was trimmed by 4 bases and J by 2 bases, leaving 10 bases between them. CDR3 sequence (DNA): TGCGCCAGCAGCGGTGGCGGGGGCAATCAGCCCCAGCATTTT. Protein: CASSGGGGNQPQHF.

The CDR3 spells CSATSGYNEQFF. The DNA of the CDR3 is TGCAGTGCGACTAGCGGATACAATGAGCAGTTCTTC. V gene TRBV20-1 combines with J gene TRBJ2-1; TRBD2 aligns across 9 bases. Germline trimming cut 6 bases from V and 4 bases from J; bases unmatched to any gene: 1. Germline assignment: CDR1 DFQATT and CDR2 SNEGSKA (reference sequence). This CDR3 is built from 12 residues.

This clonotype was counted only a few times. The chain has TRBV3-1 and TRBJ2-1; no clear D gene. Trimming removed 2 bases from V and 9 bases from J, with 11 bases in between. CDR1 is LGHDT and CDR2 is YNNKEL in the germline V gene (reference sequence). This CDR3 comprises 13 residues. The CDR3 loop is CASSQTPSGEQFF. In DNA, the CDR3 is TGTGCCAGCAGCCAAACGCCGTCGGGTGAGCAGTTCTTC.

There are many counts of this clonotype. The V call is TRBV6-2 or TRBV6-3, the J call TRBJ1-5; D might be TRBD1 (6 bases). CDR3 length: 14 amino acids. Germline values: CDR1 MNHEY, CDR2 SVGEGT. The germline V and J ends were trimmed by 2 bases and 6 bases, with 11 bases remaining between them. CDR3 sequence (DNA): TGTGCCAGCAGTTACCTAGACAGGTTTCAGCCCCAGCATTTT. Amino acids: CASSYLDRFQPQHF.

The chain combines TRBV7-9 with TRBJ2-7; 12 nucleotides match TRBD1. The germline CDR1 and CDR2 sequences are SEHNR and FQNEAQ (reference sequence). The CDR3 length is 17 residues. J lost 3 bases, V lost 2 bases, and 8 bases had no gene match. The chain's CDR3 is CASSLTGTGGKIYEQYF. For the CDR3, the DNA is TGTGCCAGCAGCTTAACCGGGACAGGGGGCAAAATCTACGAGCAGTACTTC.

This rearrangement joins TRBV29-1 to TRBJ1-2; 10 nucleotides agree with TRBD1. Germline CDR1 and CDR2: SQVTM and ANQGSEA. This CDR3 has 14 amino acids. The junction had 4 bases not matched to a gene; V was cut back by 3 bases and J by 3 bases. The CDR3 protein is CSVDETGGDYGYTF. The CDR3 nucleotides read TGCAGCGTTGATGAGACAGGGGGCGACTATGGCTACACCTTC.

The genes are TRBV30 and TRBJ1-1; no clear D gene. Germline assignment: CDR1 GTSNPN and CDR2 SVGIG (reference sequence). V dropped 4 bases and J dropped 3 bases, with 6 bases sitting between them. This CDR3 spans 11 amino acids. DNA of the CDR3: TGTGCCTGGATTATGGACACTGAAGCTTTCTTT. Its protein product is CAWIMDTEAFF.